The present T cell receptor beta chain was sequenced within a study of cytomegalovirus exposure and HLA in healthy donors. Study results and caveats: Many donors carried some public TCRs, although rarity characterized most TCR sequences. One later analysis, an examination of the roughly 110 validation repertoires, found that first-cohort TCR clusters tended to co-occur in them.

It was the approximately 130-subject validation cohort, separate from the approximately 680-subject first cohort, to which the donors belonged. The CDR3 contains 15 residues. J gave up 5 bases and V 2 bases, and 4 bases lay outside the gene matches. Germline CDR1 and CDR2: SGHKS and YYEKEE (reference sequence). Sequenced by immunoSEQ multiplex PCR; TCRdb stores in-frame clones only, minus some. The sample has fewer than 100,000 clones, roughly 91% seen once. The table lists this clone with a count of one. Its matching antigen is unknown. Sequenced: PBMCs. The TCR was taken from a man aged 30 to 45 in good health and CMV-seronegative. This sequence joins TRBV5-5 and TRBJ2-5, with TRBD2 matching over 12 bases. CDR3 in amino acids: CASSFLAGGRETQYF. Here the CDR3 DNA reads TGTGCCAGCAGCTTTCTAGCGGGAGGGCGGGAGACCCAGTACTTC. The full variable domain, rest sourced from reference TRBV5-5 and TRBJ2-5, is DAGVTQSPTHLIKTRGQQVTLRCSPISGHKSVSWYQQVLGQGPQFIFQYYEKEERGRGNFPDRFSARQFPNYSSELNVNALLLGDSALYLCASSFLAGGRETQYFGPGTRLLVL.